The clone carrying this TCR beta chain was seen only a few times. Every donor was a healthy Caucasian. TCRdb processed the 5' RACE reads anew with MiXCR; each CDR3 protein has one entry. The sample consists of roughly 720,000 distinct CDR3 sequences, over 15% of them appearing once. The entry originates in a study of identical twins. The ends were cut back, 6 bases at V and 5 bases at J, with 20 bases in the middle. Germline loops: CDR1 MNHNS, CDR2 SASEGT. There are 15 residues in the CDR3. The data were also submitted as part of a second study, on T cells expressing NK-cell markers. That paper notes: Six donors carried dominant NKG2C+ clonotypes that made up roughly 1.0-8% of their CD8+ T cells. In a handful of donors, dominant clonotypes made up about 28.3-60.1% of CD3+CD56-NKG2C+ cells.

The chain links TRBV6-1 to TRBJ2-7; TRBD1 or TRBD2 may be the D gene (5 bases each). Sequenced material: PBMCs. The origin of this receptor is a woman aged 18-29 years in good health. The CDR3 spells CASSPRTTGPHEQYF. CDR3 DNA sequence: TGTGCCAGCAGCCCGAGGACCACGGGGCCCCACGAGCAGTACTTC.